This is a list of T cell receptor beta chains from one sample in a study of Ad26.COV2.S vaccination and SARS-CoV-2 variants. TCRdb's table, derived via immunoSEQ multiplex PCR, lists solely in-frame clones and lacks some. The sample records hundreds of thousands of clones, approximately 88% being singletons. The material was peripheral blood, obtained in a trial of Ad26.COV2.S vaccine versus placebo. The receptors derive from a person aged 18-60 years who received the Ad26.COV2.S COVID-19 vaccine or a placebo. Both conserved end residues are part of each CDR3. Each record gives: V gene, clone size, J gene, D gene, CDR3 protein, CDR3 DNA. The D gene is left open where the match is weak. Some rows mark clone size as missing; the rest say once, few, many or name a class of expanded clone.

V gene: TRBV4-1; clone size: once; J gene: TRBJ1-4; D gene: TRBD1; CDR3 protein: CASSRTGATNEKLFF; CDR3 DNA: TGCGCCAGCAGTCGGACAGGGGCAACTAATGAAAAACTGTTTTTT
V gene: TRBV18; clone size: NA; J gene: TRBJ2-3; D gene: TRBD2; CDR3 protein: CASSRGLAGSSTDTQYF; CDR3 DNA: TGTGCCAGCTCACGGGGACTAGCGGGCTCTAGCACAGATACGCAGTATTTT
V gene: TRBV27; clone size: NA; J gene: TRBJ2-7; D gene: NA; CDR3 protein: CASSFLGIHYEQYF; CDR3 DNA: TGTGCCAGCAGTTTTTTGGGGATCCACTACGAGCAGTACTTC
V gene: TRBV6-5; clone size: NA; J gene: TRBJ2-7; D gene: TRBD2; CDR3 protein: CASSYGGTSWYEQYF; CDR3 DNA: TGTGCCAGCAGTTACGGCGGGACTAGCTGGTACGAGCAGTACTTC
V gene: TRBV5-1; clone size: few; J gene: TRBJ1-3; D gene: NA; CDR3 protein: CASSLEIDSGNTIYF; CDR3 DNA: TGCGCCAGCAGCTTGGAAATTGACTCTGGAAACACCATATATTTT
V gene: TRBV12-3/TRBV12-4; clone size: NA; J gene: TRBJ2-7; D gene: NA; CDR3 protein: CASSPTGYEQYF; CDR3 DNA: TGTGCCAGCAGCCCAACAGGGTACGAGCAGTACTTC
V gene: TRBV6-1; clone size: few; J gene: TRBJ1-5; D gene: TRBD1; CDR3 protein: CASSDPGQGNGQPQHF; CDR3 DNA: TGTGCCAGCAGTGATCCGGGACAGGGTAACGGCCAGCCCCAGCATTTT
V gene: TRBV2; clone size: NA; J gene: TRBJ1-1; D gene: NA; CDR3 protein: CASSEGGDEAFF; CDR3 DNA: TGTGCCAGCAGTGAGGGGGGTGATGAAGCTTTCTTT
V gene: TRBV5-5; clone size: NA; J gene: TRBJ2-7; D gene: TRBD1; CDR3 protein: CASSFGQGGEQYF; CDR3 DNA: TGTGCCAGCAGCTTCGGACAGGGGGGCGAGCAGTACTTC
V gene: TRBV5-4; clone size: NA; J gene: TRBJ1-1; D gene: TRBD1; CDR3 protein: CASSFTGAGTEAFF; CDR3 DNA: TGTGCCAGCAGCTTTACAGGGGCGGGCACTGAAGCTTTCTTT
V gene: TRBV5-4; clone size: NA; J gene: TRBJ1-6; D gene: NA; CDR3 protein: CASSSTGLDSPLHF; CDR3 DNA: TGTGCCAGCAGCTCCACAGGGTTGGATTCACCCCTCCACTTT
V gene: TRBV27; clone size: once; J gene: TRBJ2-7; D gene: NA; CDR3 protein: CASATGLSYEQYF; CDR3 DNA: TGTGCCAGCGCGACAGGACTATCCTACGAGCAGTACTTC
V gene: TRBV15; clone size: NA; J gene: TRBJ2-4; D gene: NA; CDR3 protein: CATSGQRDIQYF; CDR3 DNA: TGTGCCACCAGCGGCCAACGGGACATTCAGTACTTC
V gene: TRBV27; clone size: NA; J gene: TRBJ2-1; D gene: NA; CDR3 protein: CATPRTLSYNEQFF; CDR3 DNA: TGTGCCACCCCCAGGACCCTCTCCTACAATGAGCAGTTCTTC
V gene: TRBV11-2; clone size: NA; J gene: TRBJ2-2; D gene: NA; CDR3 protein: CASSSQIYNAGELFF; CDR3 DNA: TGTGCCAGCAGCTCCCAAATCTATAACGCCGGGGAGCTGTTTTTT
V gene: TRBV9; clone size: NA; J gene: TRBJ2-3; D gene: NA; CDR3 protein: CASSVAGFADTQYF; CDR3 DNA: TGTGCCAGCAGCGTAGCTGGGTTTGCAGATACGCAGTATTTT
V gene: TRBV5-1; clone size: once; J gene: TRBJ1-4; D gene: NA; CDR3 protein: CASSRDGRNEKLFF; CDR3 DNA: TGCGCCAGCAGCCGGGACGGCAGGAATGAAAAACTGTTTTTT